The 2 T cell receptor beta chains presented below share a single source sample, sequenced in a study of T-cell memory formation after mild COVID-19. TCRdb reprocessed the 5' RACE reads with MiXCR, giving one entry per CDR3 protein. There are some 450,000 distinct CDR3 sequences in the sample; 20% occur only once, and about 8.1% lies in the top ten. Sequencing was performed on PBMCs or a T cell subset sorted from them (not recorded which). The receptors derive from an adult woman who had mild COVID-19 (a few samples of this study predate the infection). Cell type and time point are not known.

This clonotype was recorded at least ten times. This sequence joins TRBV27 and TRBJ2-3; 9 bases are shared with TRBD2. CDR1 and CDR2 (germline): MNHEY, SMNVEV (reference sequence). The CDR3 is 15 residues long. Germline trimming cut 3 bases from V and 4 bases from J; bases unmatched to any gene: 5. Written as DNA, the CDR3 is TGTGCCAGCAGTTTTTCGGCGGGAGGGGCAGATACGCAGTATTTT. Its translation is CASSFSAGGADTQYF.

The genes are TRBV7-7 and TRBJ2-1, with 12 bases aligning to TRBD2. In germline, CDR1 is SSHAT, CDR2 FNYEAQ (reference sequence). The CDR3 sequence is 16 residues long. After removal of 3 bases from V and 7 bases from J, the junction contained 7 bases not matched to a gene. The CDR3: CASSLSTGLAGNEQFF. CDR3 DNA: TGTGCCAGCAGCTTGTCGACAGGACTAGCGGGAAATGAGCAGTTCTTC.